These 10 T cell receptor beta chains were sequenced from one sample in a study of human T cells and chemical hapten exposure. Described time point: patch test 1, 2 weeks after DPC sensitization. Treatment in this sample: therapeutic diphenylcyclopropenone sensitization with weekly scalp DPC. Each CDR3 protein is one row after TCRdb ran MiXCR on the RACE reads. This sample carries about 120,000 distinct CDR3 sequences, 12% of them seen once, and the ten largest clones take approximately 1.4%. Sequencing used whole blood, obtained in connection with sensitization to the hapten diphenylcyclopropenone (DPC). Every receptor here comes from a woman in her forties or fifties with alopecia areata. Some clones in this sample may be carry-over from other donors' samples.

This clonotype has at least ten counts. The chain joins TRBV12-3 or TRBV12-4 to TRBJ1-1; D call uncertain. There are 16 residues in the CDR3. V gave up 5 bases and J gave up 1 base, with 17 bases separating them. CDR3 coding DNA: TGTGCCAGCAGTCCGCCAGTGGGGATGGAGAACACTGAAGCTTTCTTT. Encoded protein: CASSPPVGMENTEAFF.

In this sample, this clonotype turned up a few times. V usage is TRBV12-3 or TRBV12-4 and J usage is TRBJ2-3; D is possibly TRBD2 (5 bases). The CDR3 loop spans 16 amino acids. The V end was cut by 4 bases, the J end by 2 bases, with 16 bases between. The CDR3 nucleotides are TGTGCCAGCAGTTCGCCAGAAGGGAGCGTCACAGATACGCAGTATTTT. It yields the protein CASSSPEGSVTDTQYF.

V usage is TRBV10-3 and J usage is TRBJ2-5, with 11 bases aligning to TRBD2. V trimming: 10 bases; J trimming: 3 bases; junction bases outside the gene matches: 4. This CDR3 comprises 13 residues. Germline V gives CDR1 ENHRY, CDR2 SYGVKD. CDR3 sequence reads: CATQLAGEETQYF. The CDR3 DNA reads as TGTGCCACCCAACTAGCGGGGGAAGAGACCCAGTACTTC.

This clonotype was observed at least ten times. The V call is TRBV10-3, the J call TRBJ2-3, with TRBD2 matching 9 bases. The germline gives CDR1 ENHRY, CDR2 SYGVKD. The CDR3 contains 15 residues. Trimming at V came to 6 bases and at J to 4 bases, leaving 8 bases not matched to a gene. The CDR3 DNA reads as TGTGCCATCAGCTTAACAGCGGGAGGAGCAGATACGCAGTATTTT. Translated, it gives CAISLTAGGADTQYF.

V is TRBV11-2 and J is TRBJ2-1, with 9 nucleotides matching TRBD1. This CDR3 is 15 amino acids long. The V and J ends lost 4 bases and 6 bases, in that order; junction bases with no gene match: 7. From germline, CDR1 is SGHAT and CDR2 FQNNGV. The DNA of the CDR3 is TGTGCCAGCAGCTCTTCCGGGACAGGGTCCAATGAGCAGTTCTTC. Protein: CASSSSGTGSNEQFF.

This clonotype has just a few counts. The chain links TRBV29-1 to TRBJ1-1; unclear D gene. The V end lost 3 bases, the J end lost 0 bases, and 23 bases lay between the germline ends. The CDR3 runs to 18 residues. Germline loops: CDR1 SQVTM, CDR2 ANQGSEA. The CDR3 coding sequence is TGCAGCGTTGATGGGCTCTGGAACAGCCTTCTATTGAACACTGAAGCTTTCTTT. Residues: CSVDGLWNSLLLNTEAFF.

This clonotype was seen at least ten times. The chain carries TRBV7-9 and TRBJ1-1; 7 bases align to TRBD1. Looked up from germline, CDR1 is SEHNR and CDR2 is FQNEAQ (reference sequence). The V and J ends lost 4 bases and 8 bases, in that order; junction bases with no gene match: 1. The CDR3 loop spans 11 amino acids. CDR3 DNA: TGTGCCAGCAGCTGGGGACAGGAAGCTTTCTTT. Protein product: CASSWGQEAFF. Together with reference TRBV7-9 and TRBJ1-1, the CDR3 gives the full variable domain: DTGVSQNPRHKITKRGQNVTFRCDPISEHNRLYWYRQTLGQGPEFLTYFQNEAQLEKSRLLSDRFSAERPKGSFSTLEIQRTEQGDSAMYLCASSWGQEAFFGQGTRLTVV.

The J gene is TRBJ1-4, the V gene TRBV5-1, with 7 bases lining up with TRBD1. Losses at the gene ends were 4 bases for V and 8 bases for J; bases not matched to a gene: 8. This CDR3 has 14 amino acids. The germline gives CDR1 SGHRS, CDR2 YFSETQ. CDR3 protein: CASSQQGSGEKLFF. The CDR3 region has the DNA TGCGCCAGCAGCCAACAGGGGTCGGGAGAAAAACTGTTTTTT.

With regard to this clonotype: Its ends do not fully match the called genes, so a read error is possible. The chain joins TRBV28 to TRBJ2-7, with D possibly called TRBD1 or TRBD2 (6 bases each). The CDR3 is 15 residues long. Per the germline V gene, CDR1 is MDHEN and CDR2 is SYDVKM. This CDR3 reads CASSFLGGPSYEQHF. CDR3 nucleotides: TGTGCCAGCAGTTTCCTAGGGGGGCCCTCCTACGAGCAGCACTTC.

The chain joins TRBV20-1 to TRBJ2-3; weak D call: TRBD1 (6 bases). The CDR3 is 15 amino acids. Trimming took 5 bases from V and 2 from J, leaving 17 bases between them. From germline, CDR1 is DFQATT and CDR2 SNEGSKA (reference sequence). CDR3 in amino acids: CSAHEGGPDTDTQYF. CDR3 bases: TGCAGTGCTCACGAAGGGGGACCGGACACAGATACGCAGTATTTT.